Listed here are 27 T cell receptor beta chains from one sample, sequenced in a study of blood T cell repertoires in COVID-19. Assay used: immunoSEQ multiplex PCR; TCRdb lists only in-frame clones, some missing. Of 330,000 or so clones in the sample, more than 85% were seen once. Input material: PBMCs or T cells enriched from blood (not recorded which). The origin of the receptors is a woman aged 30 to 39 who had recovered from COVID-19.

This chain joins TRBV9 and TRBJ2-7; D is perhaps TRBD1 (6 bases). The CDR3 sequence is 15 residues long. Per the germline V gene, CDR1 is SGDLS and CDR2 is YYNGEE. The V and J ends lost 3 bases and 0 bases respectively, with 13 bases between them. CDR3 residues: CASSAYQDSSYEQYF. Written as DNA, the CDR3 is TGTGCCAGCAGCGCCTACCAGGACAGCTCCTACGAGCAGTACTTC. Full variable domain (outside the CDR3, taken from reference TRBV9 and TRBJ2-7): DSGVTQTPKHLITATGQRVTLRCSPRSGDLSVYWYQQSLDQGLQFLIQYYNGEERAKGNILERFSAQQFPDLHSELNLSSLELGDSALYFCASSAYQDSSYEQYFGPGTRLTVT.

This chain joins TRBV29-1 and TRBJ2-7; TRBD1 is a possible D gene (5 bases). Germline values: CDR1 SQVTM, CDR2 ANQGSEA. This CDR3 has 13 amino acids. The V and J ends lost 5 bases and 3 bases respectively, with 14 bases between them. This CDR3 is CSVRWAGLYEQYF. CDR3 bases: TGCAGCGTTCGGTGGGCAGGGCTCTACGAGCAGTACTTC.

The chain recombines TRBV28 with TRBJ1-5; the D gene is possibly TRBD1 (6 bases). Germline V gene lookup returns CDR1 MDHEN and CDR2 SYDVKM. The CDR3 totals 12 residues. V lost 6 bases to trimming and J lost 4 bases, with 7 bases between them. The CDR3 loop reads CASSGQNQPQHF. The CDR3 coding sequence is TGTGCCAGCAGCGGACAGAATCAGCCCCAGCATTTT.

This clone was recorded once. The chain joins TRBV5-6 to TRBJ2-5; D is possibly TRBD1 (6 bases). V lost 4 bases and J lost 2, with 12 bases in between. The CDR3 loop spans 14 amino acids. From germline, CDR1 is SGHDT and CDR2 YYEEEE. CDR3 protein: CASSTGTPQETQYF. The CDR3 DNA reads TGTGCCAGCAGCACCGGGACACCGCAAGAGACCCAGTACTTC.

The chain links TRBV23-1 to TRBJ2-1; TRBD2 is a possible D gene (5 bases). Being an ORF, TRBV23-1 has a function that is uncertain. V was clipped by 4 bases and J by 6 bases, with 16 bases between them. The CDR3 length is 15 residues. Here the CDR3 DNA reads TGCGCCAGCAGTCTGGTCCCAGGTCGGGGCAATGAGCAGTTCTTC. Protein product: CASSLVPGRGNEQFF.

The chain recombines TRBV4-1 with TRBJ2-2, with TRBD1 matching over 8 bases. This CDR3 is built from 16 residues. With 2 bases clipped from V and 6 bases from J, the junction kept 8 bases outside the gene matches. Germline lookup yields CDR1 MGHRA and CDR2 YSYEKL. CDR3 sequence reads: CASSQKWDRPSGELFF. The CDR3 region has the DNA TGCGCCAGCAGCCAAAAATGGGACAGGCCCTCCGGGGAGCTGTTTTTT.

This chain uses TRBV7-3 with TRBJ2-5, with D unresolved. V lost 2 bases, J lost 7 bases, and 11 bases lay in between. The CDR3 is 13 residues long. From germline, CDR1 is SGHTA and CDR2 FQGTGA. The CDR3 region is CASSLGPSRTQYF. The CDR3 DNA reads TGTGCCAGCAGCTTAGGCCCCAGTCGGACCCAGTACTTC.

The rearrangement uses TRBV19 and TRBJ2-1, with 13 bases matching TRBD2. V lost 0 bases and J lost 0; bases outside the gene matches: 2. The germline V gene has CDR1 LNHDA and CDR2 SQIVND (reference sequence). The CDR3 is made up of 18 amino acids. The CDR3 nucleotides are TGTGCCAGTAGTATAGAACTAGCGGGGGGGAGCTCCTACAATGAGCAGTTCTTC. Its protein is CASSIELAGGSSYNEQFF.

V and J are TRBV18 and TRBJ2-1; 10 bases match TRBD2. CDR3 length equals 19 residues. The trim removed 3 bases at V and 0 bases at J, leaving 11 bases unmatched. Germline V lookup: CDR1 KGHSH, CDR2 LQKENI. The CDR3 reads CASSPRLAGADSSYNEQFF. The CDR3, as DNA: TGTGCCAGCTCACCTAGGCTAGCGGGGGCCGACAGCTCCTACAATGAGCAGTTCTTC.

The rearrangement links TRBV27 to TRBJ1-2, with D tentatively TRBD1 (6 bases). CDR3 size: 14 residues. CDR1 MNHEY and CDR2 SMNVEV come from the germline V gene (reference sequence). Trimming stripped 6 bases from V and 4 bases from J, with 15 bases between. This CDR3 is CASRPQGSFYGYTF. The CDR3 nucleotides are TGTGCCAGCAGACCACAGGGTTCCTTCTATGGCTACACCTTC.

The CDR3 region is CASSQEPASEGTGELFF. The CDR3 DNA is TGCGCCAGCAGCCAAGAACCAGCCTCCGAGGGCACCGGGGAGCTGTTTTTT. This chain uses TRBV4-3 with TRBJ2-2, with D possibly TRBD2 on 5 matching bases. In germline, CDR1 is LGHNA, CDR2 YSLEER. The CDR3 loop spans 17 amino acids. Trimming pared 0 bases from V and 4 bases from J, leaving 15 bases between.

The rearrangement joins TRBV5-8 to TRBJ1-1; D may be TRBD1 (5 bases). Trimming took 4 bases from V and 4 from J, leaving 14 bases between them. The CDR3 has 14 residues. Germline-derived CDR1 and CDR2 are SGHTS and YDEGEE. CDR3 DNA sequence: TGTGCCAGCAGCCCTCGGTGGGGCGGCACTGAAGCTTTCTTT. Translation gives CASSPRWGGTEAFF.

V gene TRBV7-9 combines with J gene TRBJ1-4; TRBD1 agrees at 7 bases. J gave up 6 bases and V 2 bases, and 6 bases lay outside the gene matches. The CDR3 is 15 residues long. Germline loops: CDR1 SEHNR, CDR2 FQNEAQ (reference sequence). Here the CDR3 DNA reads TGTGCCAGCAGCTTAATACAGGGGAATTATGAAAAACTGTTTTTT. Translated: CASSLIQGNYEKLFF.

The chain employs TRBV7-9 and TRBJ1-2; 10 bases align to TRBD1. Unmatched junction bases numbered 10, after V lost 3 bases and J lost 6 bases. Germline-derived CDR1 and CDR2 are SEHNR and FQNEAQ (reference sequence). This CDR3 comprises 16 residues. The CDR3 sequence is CASSFSPGQGSHGYTF. The CDR3 coding sequence is TGTGCCAGCAGCTTCTCTCCGGGACAGGGGAGTCATGGCTACACCTTC.

The gene calls are TRBV3-1 (or the pseudogene TRBV3-2) and TRBJ1-1; D not certain. V was clipped by 1 base and J by 4 bases, with 13 bases between them. The CDR3 consists of 15 residues. The V gene's germline CDR1 is LGHDT and CDR2 YNNKEL (reference sequence). The DNA of the CDR3 is TGTGCCAGCAGCCAAGCCGTTACTTTCCTCACTGAAGCTTTCTTT. Translated, it gives CASSQAVTFLTEAFF.

This clone was counted a single time. V and J are TRBV2 and TRBJ2-2; a possible D gene is TRBD1 (6 bases). Germline V gene lookup returns CDR1 SNHLY and CDR2 FYNNEI. The CDR3 has 17 residues. V lost 4 bases to trimming and J lost 1 base, with 16 bases between them. CDR3 protein: CASSVSRGILNTGELFF. The CDR3 DNA reads as TGTGCCAGCAGTGTATCTAGGGGGATCTTGAACACCGGGGAGCTGTTTTTT.

The rearrangement links TRBV6-2 or TRBV6-3 to TRBJ2-6; possibly TRBD2 for D (5 bases). V was pared by 2 bases and J by 4 bases, with 9 bases between. Germline-derived CDR1 and CDR2 are MNHEY and SVGEGT. CDR3 length equals 15 residues. The CDR3 DNA sequence: TGTGCCAGCAGTTACCGGAGGTCCGGGGCCAACGTCCTGACTTTC. Translated, it gives CASSYRRSGANVLTF.

CDR3: CASSLPAPRQESTDTQYF. CDR3 DNA sequence: TGTGCCAGCAGTCTCCCCGCCCCTAGACAGGAATCCACAGATACGCAGTATTTT. The chain joins TRBV28 to TRBJ2-3; D is possibly TRBD1 (6 bases). The germline V and J ends were trimmed by 5 bases and 2 bases, with 23 bases remaining between them. The CDR3 length is 18 residues. Germline V gene sequence: CDR1 MDHEN, CDR2 SYDVKM.

J is TRBJ1-1 and V is TRBV9; D is undetermined. The germline V gene has CDR1 SGDLS and CDR2 YYNGEE. V was clipped by 0 bases and J by 5 bases, with 8 bases between them. This CDR3 contains 13 residues. The CDR3 sequence is CASSVVAETEAFF. The CDR3 bases are TGTGCCAGCAGCGTAGTAGCTGAGACTGAAGCTTTCTTT.

The V gene is TRBV18, the J gene TRBJ2-7; 10 bases agree with TRBD1. The CDR3 consists of 13 residues. Germline loops: CDR1 KGHSH, CDR2 LQKENI. The trim removed 4 bases at V and 7 bases at J, leaving 4 bases unmatched. The CDR3 DNA reads as TGTGCCAGCTCACTAGGACAGGGGGAAGAGCAGTACTTC. It codes for CASSLGQGEEQYF.

This clone came up a few times. The chain employs TRBV2 and TRBJ1-2; tentative D call: TRBD1 (5 bases). This CDR3 region has 13 residues. V lost 4 bases to trimming and J lost 3 bases, with 9 bases between them. Germline V gene data show CDR1 as SNHLY and CDR2 as FYNNEI. CDR3 amino acids: CASSAQGDYGYTF. The CDR3 nucleotides read TGTGCCAGCAGTGCTCAGGGCGACTATGGCTACACCTTC.

This clone was detected once. The gene calls are TRBV7-2 and TRBJ1-5; 7 nucleotides align to TRBD1. J gave up 1 base and V 5 bases, and 8 bases lay outside the gene matches. CDR3 length equals 16 residues. In germline, CDR1 is SGHTA, CDR2 FQGNSA. For the CDR3, the DNA is TGTGCCAGCAGCCTACAGGGGATGGTGAGCAATCAGCCCCAGCATTTT. It yields the protein CASSLQGMVSNQPQHF. Based on the CDR3 plus reference TRBV7-2 and TRBJ1-5, the full variable domain is GAGVSQSPSNKVTEKGKDVELRCDPISGHTALYWYRQSLGQGLEFLIYFQGNSAPDKSGLPSDRFSAERTGGSVSTLTIQRTQQEDSAVYLCASSLQGMVSNQPQHFGDGTRLSIL.

The chain has TRBV5-4 and TRBJ2-4, with TRBD2 identical over 12 bases. Germline loops: CDR1 SGHNT, CDR2 YYREEE (reference sequence). After removal of 0 bases from V and 5 bases from J, the junction contained 3 bases not matched to a gene. This CDR3 is built from 16 residues. The CDR3 DNA is TGTGCCAGCAGCTTGGGGCTAGCGGGAGGGGAAAACATTCAGTACTTC. The encoded protein is CASSLGLAGGENIQYF.

This clone was seen only a few times. V gene TRBV11-1 combines with J gene TRBJ2-7; D may be TRBD1 (6 bases). CDR3 length: 16 amino acids. Trimming cost V 0 bases and J 4 bases, with 16 bases left between them. The germline V gene has CDR1 SGHAT and CDR2 FQDESV (reference sequence). In DNA, the CDR3 is TGTGCCAGCAGCTTAGCGACAGGATCCCTTTCGTACGAGCAGTACTTC. Translation gives CASSLATGSLSYEQYF.

The chain couples TRBV9 to TRBJ2-5, with TRBD2 identical over 12 bases. The CDR3 consists of 15 residues. The V gene's germline CDR1 is SGDLS and CDR2 YYNGEE. Germline trimming cut 4 bases from V and 5 bases from J; bases unmatched to any gene: 6. The CDR3 bases are TGTGCCAGCAGCCCAGGACTAGCGGGGCAGGAGACCCAGTACTTC. This sequence encodes CASSPGLAGQETQYF.

The CDR3 region is CASSLGAIGELFF. The CDR3 DNA follows: TGTGCCAGCAGCTTAGGTGCGATCGGGGAGCTGTTTTTT. V and J are TRBV11-3 and TRBJ2-2; unclear D gene. Germline CDR1 is SGHNT and CDR2 is YENEEA. V lost 1 base, J lost 7 bases, and 7 bases lay in between. The CDR3 length is 13 residues.

DNA of the CDR3: TGTGCCAGCAGCTTGGGGACACAGGGCCCCTATGGCTACACCTTC. It codes for CASSLGTQGPYGYTF. The chain combines TRBV5-6 with TRBJ1-2; D is possibly TRBD1 (6 bases). The CDR3 is made up of 15 amino acids. V shed 0 bases and J shed 4 bases, with 13 bases lying between them. CDR1 and CDR2 (germline): SGHDT, YYEEEE.